The 19 T cell receptor beta chains presented below share a single source sample, sequenced in a study of blood T cells in healthy people across ages. Then a second PCR, running about 6 to 12 cycles, was carried out with a sample-barcoded 5' primer and a J-beta primer mix. TCRdb reprocessed the 5' RACE reads with MiXCR, giving one entry per CDR3 protein. The table includes about 970,000 distinct CDR3 sequences, 51% detected once. The source material was blood. The receptors come from a woman in her fifties or sixties in good health.

The gene calls are TRBV3-1 and TRBJ2-3; the D is unclear. With 4 bases removed from V and 10 bases from J, the gap between germline ends came to 12 bases. The CDR3 sequence is 12 residues long. CDR1 LGHDT and CDR2 YNNKEL come from the germline V gene (reference sequence). The CDR3 loop reads CASSLTSRAQYF. In DNA, the CDR3 is TGTGCCAGCAGCCTGACCTCCCGGGCGCAGTATTTT.

The genes are TRBV12-3 or TRBV12-4 and TRBJ1-4; D not resolved. The CDR3 runs 11 residues. V was pared by 6 bases and J by 7 bases, with 6 bases between. The CDR3 DNA reads as TGTGCCAGCAGGGAGGGTGAAAAACTGTTTTTT. This sequence encodes CASREGEKLFF.

This clonotype came up a few times. The genes are TRBV12-3 or TRBV12-4 and TRBJ2-7; TRBD2 matches 7 bases. This CDR3 spans 15 amino acids. The trim removed 6 bases at V and 3 bases at J, leaving 11 bases unmatched. The CDR3 DNA is TGTGCCAGCAGGGCCAGCGGGAAGGTTGACTACGAGCAGTACTTC. It encodes CASRASGKVDYEQYF.

V and J are TRBV5-1 and TRBJ1-2; 9 bases agree with TRBD1. V shed 6 bases, J shed 7 bases, and the junction held 7 bases outside the gene matches. CDR3 size: 13 residues. Germline V gives CDR1 SGHRS, CDR2 YFSETQ. DNA of the CDR3: TGCGCCAGCACCGCGGGACAGGGACGTGGCTACACCTTC. This translates into CASTAGQGRGYTF.

This clonotype was found a few times. The CDR3 DNA follows: TGCAGCGTTGACAGGGTTGCCTATGGCTACACCTTC. Translating it yields CSVDRVAYGYTF. The rearrangement links TRBV29-1 to TRBJ1-2; a weak D match, TRBD1 (5 bases). Trimming shortened V by 3 bases and J by 4 bases, and 9 bases separated the two germline ends. The germline V gene encodes CDR1 SQVTM and CDR2 ANQGSEA. The CDR3 totals 12 residues.

V and J are TRBV6-2 or TRBV6-3 and TRBJ2-7; D is possibly TRBD2 (5 bases). Trimming cost V 6 bases and J 2 bases, with 14 bases left between them. The CDR3 has 14 amino acids. Germline assignment: CDR1 MNHEY and CDR2 SVGEGT. The CDR3 nucleotides are TGTGCCAGCAGGGACGGCGGGCCCACCTACGAGCAGTACTTC. Its translation is CASRDGGPTYEQYF.

This clonotype was recorded a few times. This chain uses TRBV7-2 with TRBJ2-7; the match to TRBD2 covers 9 bases. The germline V gene has CDR1 SGHTA and CDR2 FQGNSA. Trimming at V came to 5 bases and at J to 3 bases, leaving 5 bases not matched to a gene. The CDR3 totals 14 residues. For the CDR3, the DNA is TGTGCCAGCAGCATCCATAGCGGGGGCTACGAGCAGTACTTC. Translation: CASSIHSGGYEQYF.

Points on this clonotype: One end of the junction is discordant with germline, which a read error may explain. The rearrangement uses TRBV27 and TRBJ2-3, with D possibly TRBD2 on 6 matching bases. The length of the CDR3 is 17 residues. Germline CDR1 MNHEY, CDR2 SMNVEV (reference sequence). The CDR3 sequence is CACSFSHVAAGTDTQYF. CDR3 DNA sequence: TGTGCCTGCAGTTTCTCCCACGTAGCGGCGGGCACAGATACGCAGTATTTT.

This rearrangement joins TRBV7-2 to TRBJ2-7, with TRBD2 identical over 7 bases. This CDR3 has 16 residues. Germline CDR1 reads SGHTA; CDR2 reads FQGNSA. Losses at the gene ends were 5 bases for V and 2 bases for J; bases not matched to a gene: 12. The CDR3 sequence is CASSKGPSGGAYEQYF. CDR3 DNA: TGTGCCAGCAGCAAGGGGCCCTCGGGGGGAGCCTACGAGCAGTACTTC. Filled out from reference TRBV7-2 and TRBJ2-7, the complete variable domain reads GAGVSQSPSNKVTEKGKDVELRCDPISGHTALYWYRQSLGQGLEFLIYFQGNSAPDKSGLPSDRFSAERTGGSVSTLTIQRTQQEDSAVYLCASSKGPSGGAYEQYFGPGTRLTVT.

This chain joins TRBV12-3 or TRBV12-4 and TRBJ2-3; D is perhaps TRBD1 or TRBD2 (7 bases each). Trimming shortened V by 6 bases and J by 6 bases, and 13 bases separated the two germline ends. This CDR3 has 13 amino acids. The CDR3 DNA follows: TGTGCCAGCAGCCGACAGGGAGGGGATACGCAGTATTTT. Translation: CASSRQGGDTQYF.

J is TRBJ2-1 and V is TRBV5-1; 10 bases match TRBD2. The ends lost 1 base at V and 9 bases at J; junction bases unmatched: 7. Germline V gene lookup returns CDR1 SGHRS and CDR2 YFSETQ. This CDR3 has 15 amino acids. Here the CDR3 DNA reads TGCGCCAGCAGCTTGTGGGGACTAGCGAGGGGTGAGCAGTTCTTC. This translates into CASSLWGLARGEQFF.

The chain couples TRBV6-1 to TRBJ1-2, with D possibly TRBD1 on 6 matching bases. Trimming shortened V by 6 bases and J by 1 base, and 18 bases separated the two germline ends. CDR3 length equals 16 residues. The germline gives CDR1 MNHNS, CDR2 SASEGT. CDR3 sequence reads: CASRGAGTRINYGYTF. The CDR3 nucleotides read TGTGCCAGCAGGGGGGCCGGGACCCGAATTAACTATGGCTACACCTTC.

This clonotype has at least ten counts. CDR3 DNA: TGTGCCAGCAGCGGACGAGACAGGTACGAGCAGTACTTC. Translation gives CASSGRDRYEQYF. This chain connects TRBV7-2 to TRBJ2-7; D might be TRBD1 (6 bases). V lost 5 bases and J lost 4, with 12 bases in between. The length of the CDR3 is 13 residues. From germline, CDR1 is SGHTA and CDR2 FQGNSA.

The chain is built from TRBV28 and TRBJ2-1; 8 bases agree with TRBD2. The CDR3 totals 15 residues. The V gene end was trimmed by 6 bases and the J gene end by 0 bases; junction bases not matched to a gene: 4. Looked up from germline, CDR1 is MDHEN and CDR2 is SYDVKM. This chain's CDR3 is CASRESGGSYNEQFF. The DNA for the CDR3 is TGTGCCAGCAGAGAAAGCGGGGGCTCCTACAATGAGCAGTTCTTC.

This chain links TRBV4-1 with TRBJ1-5; D uncertain. Deletions cut 0 bases from V and 5 bases from J, with 5 bases between. The germline gives CDR1 MGHRA, CDR2 YSYEKL. The CDR3 contains 13 residues. CDR3 region: CASSQDEYQPQHF. CDR3 nucleotide sequence: TGCGCCAGCAGCCAAGACGAATATCAGCCCCAGCATTTT.

This clonotype was observed a few times. The V call is TRBV20-1, the J call TRBJ2-7; 9 nucleotides align to TRBD2. V gave up 4 bases and J gave up 6 bases; unmatched junction bases: 10. Germline V gene sequence: CDR1 DFQATT, CDR2 SNEGSKA (reference sequence). The CDR3 runs to 14 residues. DNA of the CDR3: TGCAGTGCTATTAGCGGGAGCGGCCGGAGCGAGCAGTACTTC. Its protein is CSAISGSGRSEQYF.

This chain uses TRBV7-2 with TRBJ1-2, with D maybe TRBD1 (5 bases). Germline CDR1 and CDR2: SGHTA and FQGNSA. This CDR3 contains 12 residues. V lost 5 bases, J lost 8 bases, and 12 bases lay in between. The CDR3 DNA is TGTGCCAGCAGCCCAGACGGGGACGGCTACACCTTC. Encoded protein: CASSPDGDGYTF.

This chain links TRBV12-3 or TRBV12-4 with TRBJ2-4, with D maybe TRBD1 (7 bases). The CDR3 runs 13 residues. V was pared by 6 bases and J by 13 bases, with 19 bases between. In DNA form, the CDR3 reads TGTGCCAGCAGCAGCCTGCTCCCAGGGGGGCAGTACTTC. Translation gives CASSSLLPGGQYF.

This clonotype has a handful of counts. Here the CDR3 reads CAISGGGEQFF. CDR3 sequence (DNA): TGTGCCATCAGTGGCGGAGGTGAGCAGTTCTTC. The chain employs TRBV10-3 and TRBJ2-1, with TRBD2 as a possible D gene (5 bases). The V end was cut by 4 bases, the J end by 9 bases, with 7 bases between. The CDR3 length is 11 residues. Germline V gene lookup returns CDR1 ENHRY and CDR2 SYGVKD.